Below, 14 T cell receptor beta chains from the same sample are listed, as sequenced in a study of shared clonotypes between healthy human individuals. Measured with immunoSEQ multiplex PCR; TCRdb has only the in-frame clones, and not every one. Of some 2,000,000 clones listed, about 95% were seen once; the top ten hold roughly 0.13%. Sequenced: naive CD4+ T cells sorted from blood. Subset of the sample: CD45RA+ positively selected. The receptors here all came from a man aged 18 to 30 in good health.

V gene TRBV2 combines with J gene TRBJ2-7, with 7 bases aligning to TRBD1. Germline lookup yields CDR1 SNHLY and CDR2 FYNNEI. The CDR3 has 14 amino acids. J was trimmed by 5 bases and V by 6 bases; bases with no gene match: 10. This CDR3 is CASSGNRGGNEQYF. The CDR3, as DNA: TGTGCCAGCAGCGGAAACAGGGGTGGAAACGAGCAGTACTTC.

Only one count was recorded for this clone. V gene TRBV27 combines with J gene TRBJ2-1; tentatively, D is TRBD2 (5 bases). Trimming took 3 bases from V and 3 from J, leaving 9 bases between them. From germline, CDR1 is MNHEY and CDR2 SMNVEV (reference sequence). There are 14 residues in the CDR3. CDR3 sequence reads: CASSFTRDYNEQFF. The CDR3 nucleotides are TGTGCCAGCAGTTTCACCCGGGACTACAATGAGCAGTTCTTC.

The CDR3 DNA sequence: TGTGCCAGCACCTTGGGACAGGGGGCAGGCGGCTACACCTTC. Translated, it gives CASTLGQGAGGYTF. The chain has TRBV2 and TRBJ1-2; 12 bases are a match to TRBD1. Germline-derived CDR1 and CDR2 are SNHLY and FYNNEI. With V trimmed by 7 bases and J by 8 bases, 8 bases remained unmatched. This CDR3 has 14 amino acids.

The gene calls are TRBV5-4 and TRBJ1-4; 8 positions agree with TRBD1. The germline CDR1 and CDR2 sequences are SGHNT and YYREEE (reference sequence). This CDR3 is 14 amino acids long. Losses at the gene ends were 4 bases for V and 4 bases for J; bases not matched to a gene: 3. CDR3 protein: CASSATGVNEKLFF. The CDR3 region has the DNA TGTGCCAGCAGCGCGACAGGGGTTAATGAAAAACTGTTTTTT.

This rearrangement joins TRBV10-2 to TRBJ2-1; 9 bases map to TRBD2. V lost 4 bases and J lost 6; bases outside the gene matches: 7. Germline loops: CDR1 WSHSY, CDR2 SAAADI. This CDR3 contains 15 residues. CDR3 sequence reads: CASSGPLAGSNEQFF. CDR3 nucleotide sequence: TGCGCCAGCAGTGGCCCCCTAGCGGGGAGCAATGAGCAGTTCTTC.

The chain couples TRBV10-3 to TRBJ2-7; either TRBD1 or TRBD2 may supply D (5 bases each). The CDR3 covers 14 residues. Germline values: CDR1 ENHRY, CDR2 SYGVKD. The germline V and J ends were trimmed by 3 bases and 1 base, with 10 bases remaining between them. Here the CDR3 reads CAISEWDGSYEQYF. The CDR3 nucleotides are TGTGCCATCAGTGAATGGGACGGGTCCTACGAGCAGTACTTC.

The rearrangement links TRBV7-9 to TRBJ2-1; TRBD2 matches 14 bases. Per the germline V gene, CDR1 is SEHNR and CDR2 is FQNEAQ (reference sequence). V lost 6 bases and J lost 10; bases outside the gene matches: 11. The length of the CDR3 is 16 residues. This chain's CDR3 is CASRRTGLAGVVEQFF. The CDR3 coding sequence is TGTGCCAGCAGGAGAACGGGACTAGCGGGAGTTGTAGAGCAGTTCTTC.

The chain links TRBV10-1 to TRBJ2-2; TRBD1 agrees at 7 bases. The V and J ends lost 8 bases and 1 base, in that order; junction bases with no gene match: 4. Germline CDR1 and CDR2: WNHNN and SYGVQD (reference sequence). The CDR3 contains 14 residues. Written as DNA, the CDR3 is TGCGCCAGCGGGGACAGCTTGAACACCGGGGAGCTGTTTTTT. Its translation is CASGDSLNTGELFF.

CDR3: CSERRYQPQHF. The CDR3 region has the DNA TGCAGTGAAAGAAGATATCAGCCCCAGCATTTT. The chain recombines TRBV20-1 with TRBJ1-5, with D unclear. V lost 7 bases and J 5 bases, leaving 9 bases between the germline ends. The CDR3 loop spans 11 amino acids. Per the germline V gene, CDR1 is DFQATT and CDR2 is SNEGSKA (reference sequence).

This clone was found once. V and J are TRBV9 and TRBJ1-1; no clear D gene. The V end was cut by 1 base, the J end by 10 bases, with 17 bases between. This CDR3 is built from 14 residues. Per the germline V gene, CDR1 is SGDLS and CDR2 is YYNGEE. CDR3 region: CASSVTPEGGVAFF. For the CDR3, the DNA is TGTGCCAGCAGCGTAACGCCGGAGGGCGGAGTAGCTTTCTTT.

This clone was picked up one time. The V and J genes are TRBV14 and TRBJ2-7, with D uncertain. In germline, CDR1 is SGHDN, CDR2 FVKESK. The CDR3 consists of 13 residues. Trimming stripped 4 bases from V and 4 bases from J, with 11 bases between. This chain's CDR3 is CASSPRARYEQYF. The CDR3 nucleotides read TGTGCCAGCAGCCCCCGGGCCAGATACGAGCAGTACTTC. Looking up the rest from reference TRBV14 and TRBJ2-7 gives the full variable domain: EAGVTQFPSHSVIEKGQTVTLRCDPISGHDNLYWYRRVMGKEIKFLLHFVKESKQDESGMPNNRFLAERTGGTYSTLKVQPAELEDSGVYFCASSPRARYEQYFGPGTRLTVT.

The V call is TRBV14, the J call TRBJ1-6; a weak D match, TRBD1 (5 bases). Germline CDR1 is SGHDN and CDR2 is FVKESK. The germline V and J ends were trimmed by 10 bases and 15 bases, with 28 bases remaining between them. There are 15 residues in the CDR3. The CDR3 loop reads CATRDIGTGHSGLHF. The DNA for the CDR3 is TGTGCCACCCGAGATATCGGGACGGGCCATTCGGGCCTCCACTTT.

V is TRBV7-2 and J is TRBJ2-6; D unclear. V shed 5 bases and J shed 0 bases, with 8 bases lying between them. Germline assignment: CDR1 SGHTA and CDR2 FQGNSA. There are 15 residues in the CDR3. CDR3: CASSKPSSGANVLTF. CDR3 nucleotide sequence: TGTGCCAGCAGCAAACCCAGCTCTGGGGCCAACGTCCTGACTTTC.

V and J are TRBV5-1 and TRBJ2-2, with D perhaps matching TRBD1 (5 bases). The germline V gene has CDR1 SGHRS and CDR2 YFSETQ. Deletions cut 3 bases from V and 0 bases from J, with 9 bases between. The CDR3 consists of 15 residues. The CDR3 DNA reads as TGCGCCAGCAGCTCCCAGGGTTCGAACACCGGGGAGCTGTTTTTT. As protein: CASSSQGSNTGELFF.